These T cell receptor beta chains were read from a single sample in a study of shared clonotypes between healthy human individuals. Libraries were prepared by immunoSEQ multiplex PCR; TCRdb keeps only in-frame clonotypes and omits some of them. The repertoire has fewer than 1.4 million clones, around three quarters of them found once; the top ten carry under 0.8%. The sequenced sample was memory CD4+ T cells from PBMCs. The receptor source for this set is a young man in good health. Some clones in this sample may be carry-over from other donors' samples. CDR3s include the opening cysteine and the closing phenylalanine or tryptophan. A D gene is named only where the DNA matches it firmly. Expanded clones get a size class; other rows say once, few or many, or leave the size out.

d_gene	v_gene	abundance	j_gene	CDR3nt	CDR3aa
TRBD2	TRBV6-6	NA	TRBJ2-7	TGTGCCAGCAGTTTGGGCCTAGCGGGTCTTCAGTACTTC	CASSLGLAGLQYF
NA	TRBV19	NA	TRBJ2-1	TGTGCCACCCAAGAGCTCTACTACAATGAGCAGTTCTTC	CATQELYYNEQFF
NA	TRBV6-1	few	TRBJ1-3	TGTGCCAGCAGTGAATGGGGACAAACCTCTGGAAACACCATATATTTT	CASSEWGQTSGNTIYF
TRBD1	TRBV19	once	TRBJ1-2	TGTGCCAGTAGTTCGAGGGGGCGTACCAATGGCTACACCTTC	CASSSRGRTNGYTF
NA	TRBV10-1	NA	TRBJ1-1	TGCGCCAGCATTAGGCGGGGCTCGGGCACTGAAGCTTTCTTT	CASIRRGSGTEAFF
NA	TRBV18	NA	TRBJ2-7	TGTGCCAGCTCACCCCCAGAGGGCACCTACGAGCAGTACTTC	CASSPPEGTYEQYF
TRBD1	TRBV28	NA	TRBJ1-2	TGTGCCAGCAGTCCGGGGGCGCGGACAGGGGCTGATGGCTACACCTTC	CASSPGARTGADGYTF
TRBD2	TRBV28	NA	TRBJ2-7	TGTGCCAGCAGTTCCTTTCTAGCGGGAGGCGGAGACGAGCAGTACTTC	CASSSFLAGGGDEQYF
TRBD1	TRBV2	NA	TRBJ2-7	TGTGCCAGCAGTGAAGCCGGGGGACAGGGAAATTCCTACGAGCAGTACTTC	CASSEAGGQGNSYEQYF
NA	TRBV5-6	NA	TRBJ1-1	TGTGCCAGCACCCGGGGGGGAAGTCTTGAAGCTTTCTTT	CASTRGGSLEAFF
TRBD1	TRBV5-1	NA	TRBJ2-3	TGCGCCAGCAGCCCGACAGGGGGGGCCACAGATACGCAGTATTTT	CASSPTGGATDTQYF
TRBD1	TRBV27	NA	TRBJ2-7	TGTGCCAGCAGTTCCACAGGGACAGGTGGTTTCCGCGAGCAGTACTTC	CASSSTGTGGFREQYF
TRBD2	TRBV19	few	TRBJ2-2	TGTGCCAGTAGTTTACGGGAGGGTGCCGGGGAGCTGTTTTTT	CASSLREGAGELFF
NA	TRBV18	NA	TRBJ2-3	TGTGCCAGCTCACCACAGGGAGCGGATACGCAGTATTTT	CASSPQGADTQYF
NA	TRBV18	NA	TRBJ2-3	TGTGCCAGCTCACCATTGAGGGCAGATACGCAGTATTTT	CASSPLRADTQYF
TRBD1	TRBV7-7	few	TRBJ2-2	TGTGCCAGCAGCCGCGTGACAGGGGAAGCCGGGGAGCTGTTTTTT	CASSRVTGEAGELFF
NA	TRBV30	NA	TRBJ1-2	TGTGCCTGGAGGGACATTGGGGAATATGGCTACACCTTC	CAWRDIGEYGYTF
TRBD2	TRBV7-2	once	TRBJ2-3	TGTGCCAGCAGCCCTGGGACTAGCGGGAGAACAGATACGCAGTATTTT	CASSPGTSGRTDTQYF